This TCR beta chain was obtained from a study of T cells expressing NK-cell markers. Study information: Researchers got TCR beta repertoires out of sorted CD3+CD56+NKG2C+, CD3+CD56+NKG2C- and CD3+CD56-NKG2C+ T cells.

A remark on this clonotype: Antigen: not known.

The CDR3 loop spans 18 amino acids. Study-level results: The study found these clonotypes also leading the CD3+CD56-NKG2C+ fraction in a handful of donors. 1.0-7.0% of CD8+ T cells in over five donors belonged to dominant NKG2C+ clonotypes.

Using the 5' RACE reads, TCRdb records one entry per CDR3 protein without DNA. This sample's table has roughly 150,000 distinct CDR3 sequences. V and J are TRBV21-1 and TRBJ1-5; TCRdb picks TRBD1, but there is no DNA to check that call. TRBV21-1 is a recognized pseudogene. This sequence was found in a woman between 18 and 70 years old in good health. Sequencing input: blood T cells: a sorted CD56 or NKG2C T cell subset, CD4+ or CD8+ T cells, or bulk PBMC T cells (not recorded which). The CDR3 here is CASSIRQGALRCNQPQHF.